This T cell receptor (beta chain) is from a study of regulatory T cells in long-lasting Graves disease. iRepertoire HTBI primers and Arm-PCR of CDR3 regions built TCR beta libraries. TCRdb independently ran MiXCR on the multiplex PCR reads; one entry per CDR3 protein. Among 620,000 or so distinct CDR3 sequences listed, around 15% were seen once. General study findings and limits: Persistent Graves' cases showed lower TCR diversity than newly diagnosed cases.

With regard to this clonotype: Its antigen is not identified.

Time point denoted: newly diagnosed GD, antithyroid drugs for less than 3 months. PBMC RNA was the source of the TCR library. These records were also assigned to another study, of T cells in Graves' hyperthyroidism and ophthalmopathy.

The input for sequencing was peripheral blood mononuclear cells (PBMCs), taken at new diagnosis, from a patient treated with antithyroid drugs. The source of this sequence is a woman in her twenties or thirties with Graves disease.

The CDR3 region has the DNA TGTGCCAGCAGCCTCACAGGGTTGGAAGGCTACACCTTC. This codes for CASSLTGLEGYTF. This chain uses TRBV28 with TRBJ1-2; D is possibly TRBD1 (6 bases). CDR3 length: 13 amino acids. The V end was cut by 6 bases, the J end by 8 bases, with 16 bases between. Germline lookup yields CDR1 MDHEN and CDR2 SYDVKM.